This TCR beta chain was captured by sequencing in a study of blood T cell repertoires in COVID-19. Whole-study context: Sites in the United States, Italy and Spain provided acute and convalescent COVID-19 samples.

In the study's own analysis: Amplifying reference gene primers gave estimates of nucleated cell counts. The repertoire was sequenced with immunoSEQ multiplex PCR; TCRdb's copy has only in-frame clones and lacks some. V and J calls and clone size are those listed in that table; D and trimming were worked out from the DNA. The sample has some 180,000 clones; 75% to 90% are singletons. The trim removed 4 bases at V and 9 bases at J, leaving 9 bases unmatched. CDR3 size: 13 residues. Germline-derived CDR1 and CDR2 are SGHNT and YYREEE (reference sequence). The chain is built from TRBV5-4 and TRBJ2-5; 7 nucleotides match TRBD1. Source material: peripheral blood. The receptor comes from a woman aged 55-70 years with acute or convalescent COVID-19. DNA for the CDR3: TGTGCCAGCAGCACTGGACAGGATTCCGCCCAGTACTTC. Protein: CASSTGQDSAQYF.